The TCR beta chain under discussion was sequenced for a study of blood T cells in healthy people across ages. This clonotype was detected ten times or more. As yet, its antigen is unknown. Using a J-beta primer mix together with a sample-barcoded 5' primer, a second PCR was run for roughly 6 to 11 cycles. Sequencing recovered at least 3 million CDR3-containing paired-end reads from each sample. TCRdb processed the 5' RACE reads anew with MiXCR; each CDR3 protein has one entry. This table has about 1.7 million distinct CDR3 sequences, 28% appearing once. Study-wide findings and caveats: CMV status of donors was not determined, possibly confounding expanded clonotype changes.

The CDR3 runs to 13 residues. Germline loops: CDR1 SGHVS, CDR2 FNYEAQ. Trimming pared 9 bases from V and 3 bases from J, leaving 15 bases between. The sequence came from a woman aged 30 to 39 in good health. The sequenced sample was blood. V and J are TRBV7-6 and TRBJ2-7; D possibly corresponds to TRBD2 (6 bases). The CDR3 region has the DNA TGTGCCAGAGGGTCGGCGGGACTCTACGAGCAGTACTTC. Its translation is CARGSAGLYEQYF.